This T cell receptor beta chain is from a study of CD8+ T cells in alopecia areata. Study-wide results and limits: Resident alphabeta T cells of normal skin are also sequenced in scalp samples. Possibly as an HLA-related effect, TCR sharing across patients appeared less clear than in mice.

PBMC-derived CD4+ and CD8+ T cells were sorted. On this clone itself: Its antigen is unidentified.

Germline V CDR1 and CDR2: SQVTM, ANQGSEA. Trimming took 6 bases from V and 6 from J; bases not matched to a gene: 2. This CDR3 comprises 14 residues. RNA was extracted and reverse transcribed into cDNA as the sequencing template. Here immunoSEQ multiplex PCR was the method, and the copy in TCRdb shows in-frame clones only, minus some. The table lists approximately 120,000 clones, 47% of them singletons. The rearrangement links TRBV29-1 to TRBJ2-2; 15 bases agree with TRBD2. The source material was NKG2D-low CD8+ T cells sorted from blood. The TCR was taken from a human donor with alopecia areata. The CDR3: CSVRTSGRAGELFF. CDR3 nucleotides: TGCAGCGTGAGGACTAGCGGGAGGGCCGGGGAGCTGTTTTTT.